Listed below are T cell receptor beta chains from one sample, sequenced in a study of blood T cell repertoires in COVID-19. Assay used: immunoSEQ multiplex PCR; TCRdb lists only in-frame clones, some missing. The repertoire includes 150,000 or so clones, 70% to 90% of them detected once, and over 4.5% sits in the top ten. Sequenced: peripheral blood. The receptors shown here come from a human donor in a cohort sampled during active COVID-19. Each CDR3 is given with its conserved first and last residue.

CDR3 protein,V gene,CDR3 length
CASSLGGGRDTQYF,TRBV11-3,14
CASSPGEAQHF,TRBV7-2,11
CATLTRTGTHYEQYF,TRBV15,15
CASSQVRNTEAFF,TRBV3-1/TRBV3-2,13
CASSPLRTVNTEAFF,TRBV5-4,15
CASSLGGQGDQPQHF,TRBV11-2,15
CASSSGLVGSYNEQFF,TRBV7-3,16
CASAREGVANTEAFF,TRBV7-8,15
CASSQGTDSNQPQHF,TRBV3-1/TRBV3-2,15
CASSRSGFPYEQYF,TRBV28,14
CASSEERFDEQFF,TRBV2,13
CASSSATGDLRIGIQYF,TRBV28,17
CASSIQGAEVDTQYF,TRBV6-5,15
CASSFGLAGLSSYNEQFF,TRBV5-1,18
CASSEARITRPQHF,TRBV6-1,14
CASSLQAPYGYTF,TRBV6-2/TRBV6-3,13
CASSPMGGNTEAFF,TRBV19,14
CASSQGFNTIYF,TRBV6-5,12